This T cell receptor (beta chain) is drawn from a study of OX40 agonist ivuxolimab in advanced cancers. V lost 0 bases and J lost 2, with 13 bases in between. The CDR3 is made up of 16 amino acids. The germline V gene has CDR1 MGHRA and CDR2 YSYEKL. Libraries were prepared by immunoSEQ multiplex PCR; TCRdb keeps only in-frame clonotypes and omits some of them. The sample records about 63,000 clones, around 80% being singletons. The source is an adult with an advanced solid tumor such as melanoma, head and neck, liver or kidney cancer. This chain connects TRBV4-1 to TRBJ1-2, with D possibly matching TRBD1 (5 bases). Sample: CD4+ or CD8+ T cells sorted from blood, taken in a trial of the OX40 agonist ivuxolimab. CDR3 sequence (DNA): TGCGCCAGCAGCCAAGAGGGGCGCAGTGTAAACTATGGCTACACCTTC. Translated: CASSQEGRSVNYGYTF.